This T cell receptor (beta chain) was recovered during a study of blood T cells in healthy people across ages. For the second PCR, which ran for about 6 to 11 cycles, a sample-barcoded 5' primer and a J-beta primer mix were used. A minimum of 3 million CDR3-containing paired-end reads was obtained for each sample. TCRdb analysed the 5' RACE reads with MiXCR anew, one entry per CDR3 protein. The sample lists nearly 800,000 distinct CDR3 sequences, roughly three fifths seen once, with 20% to 30% in the top ten. On this clonotype: The antigen remains unidentified.

Study outcomes and limitations: The study could not conclusively compare naive and antigen-experienced cells, given its unsorted PBMCs.

This sequence originates from a man between 35 and 55 years old in good health. Material: blood.

CDR3 region: CASSLGGLAAQETQYF. CDR3 nucleotides: TGTGCCAGCAGCTTAGGGGGACTAGCGGCGCAAGAGACCCAGTACTTC. This chain links TRBV7-2 with TRBJ2-7; 11 nucleotides align to TRBD2. The DNA end favors TRBJ2-5, so the J call may be wrong. Looked up from germline, CDR1 is SGHTA and CDR2 is FQGNSA. This CDR3 spans 16 amino acids.